These T cell receptor beta chains were read from a single sample in a study of response to subunit inactivated influenza vaccine. TCRdb independently ran MiXCR on the RT-PCR reads; one entry per CDR3 protein. This table holds about 530,000 distinct CDR3 sequences, roughly 12% found once. The sequenced sample was PBMCs from blood, obtained on the day of vaccination. These TCRs come from a man aged 50-59 years who received an inactivated influenza vaccine. Each CDR3 is given without its conserved first and last residue.

len	v_gene	j_gene	CDR3aa
13	TRBV12-3/TRBV12-4	TRBJ2-2	ASSLRGGGTGELF
12	TRBV2	TRBJ1-2	ASSGLGSNYGYT
13	TRBV5-1	TRBJ2-7	ASSYAGHPQDEQY
16	TRBV6-5	TRBJ1-2	ASSSSSLGLITPYGYT
12	TRBV5-1	TRBJ1-4	ASSPSATNEKLF
13	TRBV20-1	TRBJ2-1	SARETSGGHGEQF
15	TRBV18	TRBJ2-1	ASSPLLAGGLHNEQF
12	TRBV15	TRBJ2-7	ATSRDSGDYEQY
10	TRBV15	TRBJ1-5	ATGGVNQPQH
13	TRBV11-2	TRBJ2-7	ASSLTHRDRYEQY
16	TRBV5-4	TRBJ2-7	ASSLDPGTSGRIYEQY
12	TRBV20-1	TRBJ2-1	SARTTSSYNEQF
14	TRBV11-1	TRBJ2-7	ASSLAPGQGAVEQY
11	TRBV20-1	TRBJ2-1	SAPRPTHNEQF
12	TRBV28	TRBJ2-2	ASMVGIHTGELF
12	TRBV12-3/TRBV12-4	TRBJ1-1	ASSFGQENTEAF
9	TRBV28	TRBJ2-7	ASSSPVEQY
12	TRBV13	TRBJ1-3	ASSLGMSRNTIY
14	TRBV12-3/TRBV12-4	TRBJ2-2	ASSLWTGLNTGELF
13	TRBV5-1	TRBJ2-5	ASSDPGGVQETQY